This T cell receptor (beta chain) comes out of a study of technical replicates of blood from several donors (TCRdb year 2017). Library preparation was by the immunoSEQ multiplex PCR assay. Imported from immuneACCESS, the table was reduced by TCRdb to in-frame sequences with V and J called. These copies leave out some clones; in studies compared against another copy, an unresolved V gene accounts for under half, and the cause of the remainder is not known. For this sample the table gives 65,000 to 95,000 clones, of which just over 85% were detected only once. The ten largest clones add up to roughly 4.8% of the sample. Trimming at the junction amounts to 3 bases on V and 7 bases on J, and the germline ends lie 13 bases apart. The CDR3, cysteine through phenylalanine, is 15 amino acids long. Just CDR3 DNA is preserved here, 45 bases in frame from base 1. CDR1 ENHRY and CDR2 SYGVKD were looked up in the germline V gene.

As to this clone: Its antigen is not yet known. Per-nucleotide qualities are absent, and no much larger clonotype sits a single base away.

The V gene is TRBV10-3 and the J gene is TRBJ1-6; a tentative D match to TRBD1 spans 6 bases. Sample: PBMCs. This clonotype originated in a human donor in good health. Some clones in this sample may be carry-over from other donors' samples. The DNA reads as follows: TGTGCCATCAGTGATGGGGGACACCTAAATTCACCCCTCCACTTT. The translation is CAISDGGHLNSPLHF.